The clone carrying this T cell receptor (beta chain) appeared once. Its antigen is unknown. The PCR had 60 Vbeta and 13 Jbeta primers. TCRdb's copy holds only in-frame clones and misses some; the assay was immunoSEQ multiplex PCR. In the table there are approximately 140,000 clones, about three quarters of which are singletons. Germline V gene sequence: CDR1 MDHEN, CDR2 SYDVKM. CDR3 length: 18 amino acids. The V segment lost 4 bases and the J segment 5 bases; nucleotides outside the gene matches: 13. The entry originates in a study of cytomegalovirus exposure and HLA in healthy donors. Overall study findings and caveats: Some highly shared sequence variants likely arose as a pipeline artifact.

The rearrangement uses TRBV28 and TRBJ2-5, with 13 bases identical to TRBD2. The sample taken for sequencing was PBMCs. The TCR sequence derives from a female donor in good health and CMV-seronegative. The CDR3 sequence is CASSSTTGLAGDMETQYF. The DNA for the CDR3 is TGTGCCAGCAGTTCCACAACCGGACTAGCGGGAGATATGGAGACCCAGTACTTC.